These T cell receptor beta chains were read from a single sample in a study of shared clonotypes between healthy human individuals. Profiling relied on immunoSEQ multiplex PCR, and the TCRdb table lists in-frame clones only, not all of them. Seen here are over 150,000 clones, 60% to 75% observed once, and the top ten hold about 10%. The specimen sequenced was memory CD4+ T cells sorted from blood. All receptors derive from a man younger than 40 in good health. The CDR3 runs from the conserved cysteine through the conserved F or W. A D gene is named only where the DNA matches it firmly. Clone size is stated in some rows and not others, as once, few, many or a class when expanded.

clone_size | j_call | d_call | v_call | cdr3_aa | cdr3_nt
many | TRBJ1-5 | NA | TRBV27 | CASSTRGVFNQPQHF | TGTGCCAGCAGCACCCGGGGGGTATTCAATCAGCCCCAGCATTTT
NA | TRBJ2-1 | TRBD1 | TRBV10-1 | CASSMGQILDNEQFF | TGCGCCAGCAGTATGGGACAGATACTGGACAATGAGCAGTTCTTC
NA | TRBJ2-2 | TRBD1 | TRBV5-4 | CASSLGQGNTGELFF | TGTGCCAGCAGCTTGGGACAGGGAAACACCGGGGAGCTGTTTTTT
NA | TRBJ2-7 | NA | TRBV14 | CASSQAYEQYF | TGTGCCAGCAGCCAAGCCTACGAGCAGTACTTC
NA | TRBJ2-1 | TRBD2 | TRBV25-1 | CASSETTSGRSSYNEQFF | TGTGCCAGCAGTGAAACGACTAGCGGGAGGAGCTCCTACAATGAGCAGTTCTTC
NA | TRBJ2-7 | TRBD2 | TRBV7-8 | CASSLERLAGNEQYF | TGTGCCAGCAGCTTAGAACGGCTAGCGGGAAACGAGCAGTACTTC
NA | TRBJ2-3 | NA | TRBV5-1 | CASSFGHKPGDTDTQYF | TGCGCCAGCAGCTTCGGCCACAAGCCTGGGGACACAGATACGCAGTATTTT
few | TRBJ2-7 | TRBD2 | TRBV28 | CASSFSLAGELPTYEQYF | TGTGCCAGCAGTTTCTCGCTAGCGGGAGAGCTACCTACCTACGAGCAGTACTTC
few | TRBJ2-5 | TRBD2 | TRBV18 | CASSPLAGGQETQYF | TGTGCCAGCTCACCGCTAGCGGGAGGACAAGAGACCCAGTACTTC
NA | TRBJ1-1 | TRBD1 | TRBV6-6 | CASSYLTGEGDTEAFF | TGTGCCAGCAGTTACCTTACAGGGGAGGGTGACACTGAAGCTTTCTTT
NA | TRBJ2-7 | NA | TRBV4-3 | CASSQVQGRGEQYF | TGCGCCAGCAGCCAAGTGCAGGGCCGGGGCGAGCAGTACTTC
NA | TRBJ2-7 | NA | TRBV25-1 | CASSEDGTYEQYF | TGTGCCAGCAGTGAGGACGGAACCTACGAGCAGTACTTC
once | TRBJ2-2 | NA | TRBV5-6 | CASSLLGPNTGELFF | TGTGCCAGCAGCTTGCTAGGCCCGAACACCGGGGAGCTGTTTTTT
few | TRBJ1-1 | NA | TRBV6-1 | CASSRTVLRDTEAFF | TGTGCCAGCAGTCGGACAGTTCTCCGGGACACTGAAGCTTTCTTT
NA | TRBJ2-3 | NA | TRBV27 | CASSSRDPRADTQYF | TGTGCCAGCAGTTCCCGGGACCCCAGGGCAGATACGCAGTATTTT
NA | TRBJ2-1 | NA | TRBV4-3 | CASSQETRDNEQFF | TGCGCCAGCAGCCAAGAAACTAGGGACAATGAGCAGTTCTTC
NA | TRBJ2-2 | TRBD2 | TRBV6-1 | CASKREAGTGELFF | TGTGCCAGCAAAAGGGAAGCGGGGACCGGGGAGCTGTTTTTT
NA | TRBJ1-5 | NA | TRBV10-3 | CAISESEQVNQPQHF | TGTGCCATCAGTGAGTCAGAACAGGTCAATCAGCCCCAGCATTTT
NA | TRBJ2-1 | TRBD2 | TRBV19 | CASSGVWTSGYNEQFF | TGTGCCAGTAGTGGGGTCTGGACTAGCGGTTACAATGAGCAGTTCTTC
NA | TRBJ2-7 | NA | TRBV28 | CASSLGRPYEQYF | TGTGCCAGCAGTTTGGGCAGGCCCTACGAGCAGTACTTC
NA | TRBJ1-1 | NA | TRBV5-5 | CASSSDPGLLNTEAFF | TGTGCCAGCAGCTCGGATCCGGGACTCCTGAACACTGAAGCTTTCTTT
few | TRBJ2-1 | NA | TRBV5-1 | CASSPTGTLTSSYNEQFF | TGCGCCAGCAGCCCAACCGGGACCCTAACTTCCTCCTACAATGAGCAGTTCTTC
many | TRBJ1-5 | NA | TRBV28 | CASTLGLGIQPQHF | TGTGCCAGCACTCTAGGCCTGGGAATTCAGCCCCAGCATTTT
NA | TRBJ2-5 | NA | TRBV7-9 | CASSLGGNQETQYF | TGTGCCAGCAGCTTAGGTGGGAACCAAGAGACCCAGTACTTC
NA | TRBJ2-1 | NA | TRBV5-6 | CASSLRLGLYNEQFF | TGTGCCAGCAGCTTGAGACTAGGTCTATACAATGAGCAGTTCTTC
once | TRBJ2-3 | NA | TRBV14 | CASSQQVADTQYF | TGTGCCAGCAGCCAACAAGTAGCAGATACGCAGTATTTT
NA | TRBJ2-1 | NA | TRBV14 | CASSLVAGKVLSYNEQFF | TGTGCCAGCAGCCTAGTGGCGGGAAAGGTTCTGTCCTACAATGAGCAGTTCTTC
NA | TRBJ2-2 | NA | TRBV2 | CASSRGVTGELFF | TGTGCCAGCAGTAGGGGTGTGACCGGGGAGCTGTTTTTT
few | TRBJ2-2 | NA | TRBV2 | CASRVRTTSTGELFF | TGTGCCAGCAGGGTACGGACAACGAGCACCGGGGAGCTGTTTTTT
NA | TRBJ2-6 | NA | TRBV5-1 | CASKDSTGANVLTF | TGCGCCAGCAAAGATAGCACTGGGGCCAACGTCCTGACTTTC
NA | TRBJ2-6 | NA | TRBV5-1 | CATRPTPSSGANVLTF | TGCGCCACCCGACCGACTCCCAGCTCTGGGGCCAACGTCCTGACTTTC
NA | TRBJ2-1 | NA | TRBV11-3 | CASSLPAVNYNEQFF | TGTGCCAGCAGCTTACCAGCGGTAAATTACAATGAGCAGTTCTTC
NA | TRBJ2-6 | NA | TRBV5-6 | CASVAWIESSGANVLTF | TGTGCCAGCGTGGCGTGGATCGAATCCTCTGGGGCCAACGTCCTGACTTTC
few | TRBJ2-1 | NA | TRBV7-3 | CASSLRLAPSYNEQFF | TGTGCCAGCAGCTTAAGGCTAGCTCCTTCCTACAATGAGCAGTTCTTC
once | TRBJ2-1 | TRBD2 | TRBV4-2 | CASSQSSGTSPQGQFF | TGTGCCAGCAGCCAGTCATCCGGGACTAGCCCCCAGGGGCAGTTCTTC
few | TRBJ1-4 | NA | TRBV11-2 | CASSLGRDNLPFF | TGTGCCAGCAGCTTAGGGAGGGACAACTTGCCGTTTTTT
NA | TRBJ2-1 | NA | TRBV5-1 | CASSLEVRTAQFF | TGCGCCAGCAGCTTGGAAGTCCGGACAGCCCAGTTCTTC
NA | TRBJ2-1 | NA | TRBV2 | CASSERNEQFF | TGTGCCAGCAGTGAAAGGAATGAGCAGTTCTTC
few | TRBJ2-5 | NA | TRBV7-2 | CASSLLGPSFGAETQYF | TGTGCCAGCAGCTTACTCGGTCCCAGCTTCGGGGCAGAGACCCAGTACTTC
NA | TRBJ2-1 | NA | TRBV7-7 | CASSLDSSDEQFF | TGTGCTAGCAGCTTAGACTCTTCCGATGAGCAGTTCTTC
once | TRBJ2-7 | TRBD2 | TRBV9 | CASSVAGVPSYEQYF | TGTGCCAGCAGCGTGGCGGGAGTGCCCTCTTACGAGCAGTACTTC
few | TRBJ1-2 | NA | TRBV18 | CASSPTAMGYTF | TGTGCCAGCTCACCGACCGCTATGGGCTACACCTTC
few | TRBJ2-5 | NA | TRBV7-2 | CASSLRIRETQYF | TGTGCCAGCAGCTTAAGAATTCGAGAGACCCAGTACTTC
NA | TRBJ2-2 | TRBD2 | TRBV7-2 | CASSKGLANTGELFF | TGTGCCAGCAGCAAGGGACTAGCGAACACCGGGGAGCTGTTTTTT
NA | TRBJ2-7 | TRBD2 | TRBV7-6 | CASSPSSIAGGPGEQYF | TGTGCCAGCAGCCCCTCGTCAATAGCGGGAGGGCCGGGTGAGCAGTACTTC
NA | TRBJ2-7 | NA | TRBV13 | CASSQNRISYEQYF | TGTGCCAGCAGCCAAAACAGGATATCCTACGAGCAGTACTTC
NA | TRBJ2-7 | NA | TRBV14 | CASSLHVGDSYEQYF | TGTGCCAGCAGCCTCCACGTCGGGGACTCCTACGAGCAGTACTTC
few | TRBJ2-7 | NA | TRBV6-1 | CASSDHQGPYEQYF | TGTGCCAGCAGTGATCACCAGGGACCCTACGAGCAGTACTTC
NA | TRBJ2-7 | NA | TRBV6-1 | CASSENHEQYF | TGTGCCAGCAGTGAAAATCACGAGCAGTACTTC